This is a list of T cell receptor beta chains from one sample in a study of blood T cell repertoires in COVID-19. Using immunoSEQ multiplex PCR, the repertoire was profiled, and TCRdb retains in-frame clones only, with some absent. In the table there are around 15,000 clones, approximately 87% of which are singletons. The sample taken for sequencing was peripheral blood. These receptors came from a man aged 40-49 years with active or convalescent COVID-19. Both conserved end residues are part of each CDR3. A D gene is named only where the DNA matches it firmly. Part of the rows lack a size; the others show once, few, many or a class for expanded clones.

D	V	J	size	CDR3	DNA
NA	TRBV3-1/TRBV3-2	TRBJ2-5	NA	CASSQGQGLGETQYF	TGTGCCAGCAGCCAAGGTCAGGGGTTAGGGGAGACCCAGTACTTC
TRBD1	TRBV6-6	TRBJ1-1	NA	CASSAGTGGGNTEAFF	TGTGCCAGCAGTGCCGGGACAGGGGGGGGAAACACTGAAGCTTTCTTT
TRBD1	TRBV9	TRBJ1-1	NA	CASSGTGVGTEAFF	TGTGCCAGTTCCGGGACAGGGGTCGGGACTGAAGCTTTCTTT
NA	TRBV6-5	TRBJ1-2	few	CASSYSYGGVGYTF	TGTGCCAGCAGTTACTCGTATGGGGGGGTAGGCTACACCTTC
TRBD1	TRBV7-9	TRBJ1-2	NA	CASSLLQGGGYTF	TGTGCCAGCAGCTTATTACAGGGGGGCGGCTACACCTTC
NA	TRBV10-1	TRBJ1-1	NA	CASSPAGNVNTEAFF	TGCGCCAGCAGTCCGGCAGGGAATGTGAACACTGAAGCTTTCTTT
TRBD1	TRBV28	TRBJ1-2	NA	CASRLPGQGMEGYTF	TGTGCCAGTAGACTTCCGGGACAGGGAATGGAGGGCTACACCTTC
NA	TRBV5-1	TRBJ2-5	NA	CASSLDSAELGEETQYF	TGCGCCAGCAGCTTGGATTCGGCGGAACTAGGAGAAGAGACCCAGTACTTC
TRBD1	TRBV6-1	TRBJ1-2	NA	CASSEGTGGYGYTF	TGTGCCAGCAGTGAAGGGACAGGGGGCTATGGCTACACCTTC
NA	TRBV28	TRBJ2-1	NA	CASRVSGGSYNEQFF	TGTGCCAGTCGGGTTAGCGGTGGCTCCTACAATGAGCAGTTCTTC
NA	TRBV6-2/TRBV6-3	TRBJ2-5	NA	CASSYMSRGIQETQYF	TGTGCCAGCAGTTACATGAGCAGGGGTATCCAAGAGACCCAGTACTTC
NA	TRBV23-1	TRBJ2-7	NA	CASRSLYREWEAYEQYF	TGCGCCAGCAGGAGCCTGTACAGGGAGTGGGAAGCCTACGAGCAGTACTTC
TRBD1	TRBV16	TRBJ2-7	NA	CASTGQVRSSYEQYF	TGTGCCAGCACGGGACAGGTGAGGTCCTCCTACGAGCAGTACTTC
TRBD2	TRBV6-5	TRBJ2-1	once	CASSYDGGDNEQFF	TGTGCCAGCAGTTACGATGGGGGGGACAATGAGCAGTTCTTC
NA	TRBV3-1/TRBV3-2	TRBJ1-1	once	CASSHIGVTEAFF	TGTGCCAGCAGCCATATAGGGGTCACTGAAGCTTTCTTT
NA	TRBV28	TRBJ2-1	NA	CASSTGGAYNEQFF	TGTGCCAGCAGTACCGGAGGGGCTTACAATGAGCAGTTCTTC
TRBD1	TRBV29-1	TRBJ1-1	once	CSVPTGQGASAAFF	TGCAGCGTACCAACGGGACAGGGGGCATCCGCGGCTTTCTTT
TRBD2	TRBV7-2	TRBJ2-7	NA	CASSTTSGVSYEQYF	TGTGCCAGCAGCACCACTAGCGGGGTCTCCTACGAGCAGTACTTC
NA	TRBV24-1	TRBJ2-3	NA	CATSDPLGGTDTQYF	TGTGCCACTTCCGATCCCCTCGGAGGAACAGATACGCAGTATTTT
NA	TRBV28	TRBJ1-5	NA	CASSPIGGFQPQHF	TGTGCCAGCAGTCCGATTGGGGGCTTTCAGCCCCAGCATTTT
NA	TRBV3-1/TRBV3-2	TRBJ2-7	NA	CASSRQYEQYF	TGTGCCAGCAGCCGCCAGTACGAGCAGTACTTC
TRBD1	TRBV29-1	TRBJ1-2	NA	CSVTRQGDGYTF	TGCAGCGTCACTCGACAGGGCGATGGCTACACCTTC
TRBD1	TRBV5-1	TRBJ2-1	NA	CASSFGGQGSNEQFF	TGCGCCAGCAGCTTCGGGGGACAGGGGTCAAATGAGCAGTTCTTC
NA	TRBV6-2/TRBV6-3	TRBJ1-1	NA	CASSYSMRGEAEAFF	TGTGCCAGCAGTTACTCGATGCGGGGTGAAGCTGAAGCTTTCTTT
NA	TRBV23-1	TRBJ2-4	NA	CASSQSPDRAKNIQYF	TGCGCCAGCAGTCAATCGCCTGACAGGGCCAAAAACATTCAGTACTTC
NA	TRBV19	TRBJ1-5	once	CASSISYQPQHF	TGTGCCAGTAGTATCTCGTATCAGCCCCAGCATTTT
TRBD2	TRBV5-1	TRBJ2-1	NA	CASSLPLAGVDEQFF	TGCGCCAGCAGCTTACCGCTAGCGGGGGTTGATGAGCAGTTCTTC
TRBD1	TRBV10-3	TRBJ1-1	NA	CAISETGTGVTEAFF	TGTGCCATCAGTGAGACCGGGACAGGGGTGACTGAAGCTTTCTTT
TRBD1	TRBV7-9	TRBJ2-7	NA	CASSRGRQGRYF	TGTGCCAGCAGCCGAGGCCGACAGGGACGGTACTTC
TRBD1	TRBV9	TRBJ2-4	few	CASGGTGMDIQYF	TGTGCCAGTGGCGGGACAGGGATGGACATTCAGTACTTC
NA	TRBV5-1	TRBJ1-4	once	CASSLGNPGFTPTNEKLFF	TGCGCCAGCAGCTTGGGCAACCCGGGATTCACACCAACTAATGAAAAACTGTTTTTT
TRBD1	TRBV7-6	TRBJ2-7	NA	CASSRDRPGGQYF	TGTGCCAGCAGCCGGGACAGGCCGGGCGGGCAGTACTTC
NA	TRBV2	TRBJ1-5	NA	CASRPESNQPQHF	TGTGCCAGCAGGCCAGAAAGCAATCAGCCCCAGCATTTT
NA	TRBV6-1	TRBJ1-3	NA	CASSEGHSGNTIYF	TGTGCCAGCAGTGAAGGGCACTCTGGAAACACCATATATTTT
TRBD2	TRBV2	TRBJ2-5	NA	CASRSGAGGSLETQYF	TGTGCCAGCAGGAGCGGAGCGGGGGGGTCTCTGGAGACCCAGTACTTC
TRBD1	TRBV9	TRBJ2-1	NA	CASSVAGQDYNEQFF	TGTGCCAGCAGCGTAGCGGGACAGGATTACAATGAGCAGTTCTTC
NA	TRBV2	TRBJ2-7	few	CASSLEKGEYEQYF	TGTGCCAGCTCCCTGGAGAAAGGGGAATACGAGCAGTACTTC